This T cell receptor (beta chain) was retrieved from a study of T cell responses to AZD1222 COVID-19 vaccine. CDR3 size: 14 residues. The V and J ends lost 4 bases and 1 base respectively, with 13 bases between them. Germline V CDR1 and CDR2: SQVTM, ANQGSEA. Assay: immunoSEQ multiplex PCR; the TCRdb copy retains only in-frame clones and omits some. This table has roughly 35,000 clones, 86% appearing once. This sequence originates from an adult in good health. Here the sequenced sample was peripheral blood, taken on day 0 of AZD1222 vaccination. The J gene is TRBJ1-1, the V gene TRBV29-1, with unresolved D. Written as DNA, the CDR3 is TGCAGCGTTGTCGGGGATCGAACGAACACTGAAGCTTTCTTT. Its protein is CSVVGDRTNTEAFF.